This T cell receptor (beta chain) was observed in a study of T cell changes during pregnancy in multiple sclerosis (dated by TCRdb to the late 2010s). Background on the whole study: Changes in the T cell repertoire over the course of pregnancy were examined in this study in women with multiple sclerosis.

In its sample, this clone was seen many times. What antigen it recognizes has not been identified. Qualities for individual bases were not recorded, and no much larger clone is one base off. Library preparation was by the immunoSEQ multiplex PCR assay. This immuneACCESS table, as held by TCRdb, lists in-frame sequences with V and J called but not all clones. Of the missing ones, under half trace to an unresolved V gene in checked studies; the others have no known cause. In all, the sample holds 50,000 or so clones, and more than 90% of those were seen once. About 0.36% of the sample comes from the top ten. The CDR3 measures 14 amino acids from cysteine to phenylalanine. CDR3 DNA is the only sequence kept; it has 42 bases, read in frame from the first base. V is reduced by 0 bases and J by 9 bases, leaving a spacing of 12 bases between them. CDR1 and CDR2 (SNHLY, FYNNEI) derive from the germline V gene.

The sample was CD4+ T cells from peripheral blood mononuclear cells, taken before pregnancy. The chain is made from TRBV2 and TRBJ2-1; tentative D gene TRBD2, with 7 bases matching. The receptor's source is a female donor with multiple sclerosis, enrolled in a pregnancy study. Here the CDR3 is given as CASSEAGGQVEQFF. The nucleotides are TGTGCCAGCAGTGAAGCGGGGGGGCAGGTTGAGCAGTTCTTC.